This entry describes one T cell receptor (beta chain). Its target is unknown. These data originate in a study of cytomegalovirus exposure and HLA in healthy donors. The trim removed 5 bases at V and 3 bases at J, leaving 6 bases unmatched. There are 15 residues in the CDR3. Germline assignment: CDR1 MNHEY and CDR2 SVGAGI. Study findings and constraints: In a later analysis, parvovirus B19, influenza, CMV and Epstein-Barr virus appeared linked to several top co-occurrence clusters.

Vbeta (60) and Jbeta (13) primers were used in the PCR. Data came from immunoSEQ multiplex PCR; TCRdb stores just in-frame clones and leaves some out. The top ten hold 0.9% to 1.2% of the sample, which has about 190,000 clones, around 90% seen once. The chain has TRBV6-5 and TRBJ2-2, with TRBD1 matching over 7 bases. The sequencing input was PBMCs. The TCR was taken from a boy aged 2-9 years in good health and CMV-seronegative. CDR3 sequence reads: CASSQTGTYTGELFF. CDR3 DNA sequence: TGTGCCAGCAGTCAGACAGGGACGTACACCGGGGAGCTGTTTTTT.